A single sample gave rise to the 12 T cell receptor beta chains below, sequenced in a study of lymphopenia after photon versus proton radiotherapy. Generated by immunoSEQ multiplex PCR, the TCRdb table keeps only in-frame clones and is missing some. The table lists approximately 160,000 clones, 75% to 90% of them singletons. The sample was peripheral blood, taken from a patient treated with photon-based radiotherapy. The receptors shown here come from a man aged 45-60 years with gastric cancer.

The chain employs TRBV7-2 and TRBJ1-5, with a weak D call TRBD1 (6 bases). Germline CDR1 reads SGHTA; CDR2 reads FQGNSA. V gave up 2 bases and J gave up 0 bases, with 8 bases separating them. The CDR3 extends over 15 amino acids. Here the CDR3 reads CASSLNRDSNQPQHF. CDR3 DNA: TGTGCCAGCAGCTTAAACAGGGATAGCAATCAGCCCCAGCATTTT.

The genes are TRBV7-9 and TRBJ2-1; D may be TRBD2 (5 bases). The CDR3 extends over 15 amino acids. V was clipped by 5 bases and J by 9 bases, with 20 bases between them. Germline V gene sequence: CDR1 SEHNR, CDR2 FQNEAQ (reference sequence). CDR3 nucleotides: TGTGCCAGCAGCCCGAGGACCTTGGGGAGAACTGAGCAGTTCTTC. It yields the protein CASSPRTLGRTEQFF. The full variable domain, in which reference TRBV7-9 and TRBJ2-1 provide the parts outside the CDR3, is DTGVSQNPRHKITKRGQNVTFRCDPISEHNRLYWYRQTLGQGPEFLTYFQNEAQLEKSRLLSDRFSAERPKGSFSTLEIQRTEQGDSAMYLCASSPRTLGRTEQFFGPGTRLTVL.

This clone has a single count. V and J are TRBV29-1 and TRBJ1-1; D remains unclear. This CDR3 is built from 13 residues. Trimming removed 7 bases at V and 0 bases at J, with 12 bases between. The germline V gene encodes CDR1 SQVTM and CDR2 ANQGSEA. The CDR3 spells CSAGGSLNTEAFF. Written as DNA, the CDR3 is TGCAGCGCCGGAGGCAGCTTGAACACTGAAGCTTTCTTT.

The V and J genes are TRBV27 and TRBJ2-2; 7 bases are shared with TRBD2. CDR3 size: 17 residues. J was trimmed by 1 base and V by 3 bases; bases with no gene match: 8. Germline V gene lookup returns CDR1 MNHEY and CDR2 SMNVEV (reference sequence). The CDR3 loop is CASSLKFGLGNTGELFF. The CDR3 region has the DNA TGTGCCAGCAGTTTGAAGTTTGGACTAGGGAACACCGGGGAGCTGTTTTTT.

The genes are TRBV5-6 and TRBJ1-1, with TRBD1 as a possible D gene (5 bases). The CDR3 contains 15 residues. The ends were cut back, 3 bases at V and 0 bases at J, with 12 bases in the middle. Germline V gene data show CDR1 as SGHDT and CDR2 as YYEEEE. The CDR3, as DNA: TGTGCCAGCAGCTCCCCCGACAGCCTGAACACTGAAGCTTTCTTT. As protein: CASSSPDSLNTEAFF.

This chain uses TRBV28 with TRBJ2-7, with D uncertain. The V end lost 1 base, the J end lost 0 bases, and 16 bases lay between the germline ends. The germline gives CDR1 MDHEN, CDR2 SYDVKM. The CDR3 runs 17 residues. CDR3 in amino acids: CASSLSSFGIISYEQYF. In nucleotides, the CDR3 is TGTGCCAGCAGTTTATCCTCTTTTGGGATTATCTCCTACGAGCAGTACTTC.

The chain employs TRBV9 and TRBJ2-7, with 10 bases matching TRBD1. Germline loops: CDR1 SGDLS, CDR2 YYNGEE. V was clipped by 1 base and J by 6 bases; unmatched bases: 7. There are 15 residues in the CDR3. The CDR3 region is CASSVTGTGEVEQYF. In DNA, the CDR3 is TGTGCCAGCAGCGTAACCGGGACAGGGGAGGTCGAGCAGTACTTC.

CDR3: CASTRELQETQYF. The CDR3 coding sequence is TGTGCCAGCACCCGAGAGTTACAAGAGACCCAGTACTTC. The chain recombines TRBV2 with TRBJ2-5; D is unclear. The CDR3 sequence is 13 residues long. CDR1 is SNHLY, CDR2 FYNNEI, per germline. V lost 7 bases and J lost 2, with 11 bases in between.

The gene calls are TRBV10-3 and TRBJ1-5; 9 positions agree with TRBD1. Germline CDR1 and CDR2: ENHRY and SYGVKD. V dropped 6 bases and J dropped 6; count of bases not matched to a gene: 6. The CDR3 contains 14 residues. The CDR3 protein is CAIRGDRDAQPQHF. CDR3 sequence (DNA): TGTGCCATCAGGGGGGACAGGGATGCTCAGCCCCAGCATTTT.

This chain links TRBV2 with TRBJ2-7, with a possible D match to TRBD1 (5 bases). The CDR3 spans 12 residues. V was shortened by 5 bases and J by 4 bases, with 9 bases between the two germline ends. The germline V gene has CDR1 SNHLY and CDR2 FYNNEI. The CDR3 spells CASSSTEYEQYF. The CDR3 bases are TGTGCCAGCAGTTCGACAGAGTACGAGCAGTACTTC.

This chain links TRBV10-3 with TRBJ2-7; D unclear. Trimming removed 2 bases at V and 2 bases at J, with 7 bases between. CDR1 and CDR2 (germline): ENHRY, SYGVKD. This CDR3 is built from 13 residues. CDR3 region: CAISEVPPYEQYF. The CDR3 nucleotides read TGTGCCATCAGTGAGGTACCCCCCTACGAGCAGTACTTC.

The chain combines TRBV27 with TRBJ1-5, with 7 bases fitting TRBD1. The CDR3 has 15 amino acids. CDR1 and CDR2 (germline): MNHEY, SMNVEV (reference sequence). J gave up 1 base and V 8 bases, and 8 bases lay outside the gene matches. The CDR3 nucleotides read TGTGCCAGCGCCTCAGGGGGATGGAGCAATCAGCCCCAGCATTTT. Translated, it gives CASASGGWSNQPQHF.